Reported below is one TCR beta chain. This entry belongs to a study of blood T cell repertoires in COVID-19. CDR1 is ENHRY, CDR2 SYGVKD, per germline. The CDR3 is 13 residues long. Trimming cost V 2 bases and J 7 bases; bases outside gene matches: 0. Methods used by the authors: Reference gene primer amplification gave estimated nucleated cell counts. Profiled with immunoSEQ multiplex PCR; TCRdb holds only in-frame clones, not every one. The V and J calls and clone size come from that table; D and trimming were worked out from the DNA. Seen here are about 280,000 clones, approximately 86% observed once, and the top ten hold 2% to 2.5%.

The sequence derives from a woman in her twenties or thirties who had recovered from COVID-19. Sequenced input: peripheral blood. The chain recombines TRBV10-3 with TRBJ1-4; 8 bases are a match to TRBD1. CDR3 sequence: CAISEDRGEKLFF. The CDR3, as DNA: TGTGCCATCAGTGAGGACAGGGGTGAAAAACTGTTTTTT.